This is a list of T cell receptor beta chains from one sample in a study of blood T cell repertoires in COVID-19. Sequencing used immunoSEQ multiplex PCR; TCRdb keeps in-frame clones, though not all of them. Of about 220,000 clones listed, 65% to 85% were seen once; the top ten hold 10% to 15%. The specimen was peripheral blood. The receptors shown here come from a human donor in a cohort sampled during active COVID-19. The CDR3 runs from the conserved cysteine through the conserved F or W. A D gene is named only where the DNA matches it firmly. The size entry is marked missing in some rows and otherwise reads once, few, many or a size class.

j_call: TRBJ1-2; clone_size: .; v_call: TRBV19; d_call: TRBD1; cdr3_nt: TGTGCCAGTAGTCCTCAGGGGGTAATGAGCGGCTACACCTTC; cdr3_aa: CASSPQGVMSGYTF
j_call: TRBJ2-2; clone_size: few; v_call: TRBV5-6; d_call: TRBD2; cdr3_nt: TGTGCCAGCAGCCCCCTTCGAGCGGGGGCCGGGGAGCTGTTTTTT; cdr3_aa: CASSPLRAGAGELFF
j_call: TRBJ2-5; clone_size: .; v_call: TRBV24-1; d_call: .; cdr3_nt: TGTGCCACCAGTGATGGGAGGAGCGGACACCAAGAGACCCAGTACTTC; cdr3_aa: CATSDGRSGHQETQYF
j_call: TRBJ2-1; clone_size: .; v_call: TRBV18; d_call: .; cdr3_nt: TGTGCCAGCTCACCAAACAATCCACGTAGCTCAAATGAGCAGTTCTTC; cdr3_aa: CASSPNNPRSSNEQFF
j_call: TRBJ2-7; clone_size: .; v_call: TRBV28; d_call: TRBD1; cdr3_nt: TGTGCCAGCAGTTTATGGGGCAGGGGGCAGAACGAGCAGTACTTC; cdr3_aa: CASSLWGRGQNEQYF
j_call: TRBJ2-1; clone_size: .; v_call: TRBV3-1/TRBV3-2; d_call: .; cdr3_nt: TGTGCCAGCAGCCAAGAATGGAAGATGGGGACAAATTGGGAGCAGTTCTTC; cdr3_aa: CASSQEWKMGTNWEQFF
j_call: TRBJ1-1; clone_size: .; v_call: TRBV5-1; d_call: TRBD1; cdr3_nt: TGCGCCAGCAGCTCCGGACAGGTCAACACTGAAGCTTTCTTT; cdr3_aa: CASSSGQVNTEAFF
j_call: TRBJ1-2; clone_size: .; v_call: TRBV6-6; d_call: .; cdr3_nt: TGTGCCAGCAGTTACCAAATCAGGGATGGCTACACCTTC; cdr3_aa: CASSYQIRDGYTF
j_call: TRBJ2-7; clone_size: few; v_call: TRBV27; d_call: TRBD2; cdr3_nt: TGTGCCAGCAGTAAGGGCGGGAGGGCCTCCGAGCAGTACTTC; cdr3_aa: CASSKGGRASEQYF
j_call: TRBJ2-2; clone_size: .; v_call: TRBV5-1; d_call: TRBD2; cdr3_nt: TGCGCCAGCAGCAGAGGGCTAGCGGGAGAGGTGGTCGGGGAGCTGTTTTTT; cdr3_aa: CASSRGLAGEVVGELFF
j_call: TRBJ1-1; clone_size: .; v_call: TRBV7-8; d_call: .; cdr3_nt: TGTGCCAGCAGCTTGGCACCTAGGACTGAAGCTTTCTTT; cdr3_aa: CASSLAPRTEAFF
j_call: TRBJ2-1; clone_size: .; v_call: TRBV6-5; d_call: TRBD1; cdr3_nt: TGTGCCAGCAGCCTTACAGGGGGCATAGGGAATGAGCAGTTCTTC; cdr3_aa: CASSLTGGIGNEQFF
j_call: TRBJ2-5; clone_size: .; v_call: TRBV6-2/TRBV6-3; d_call: TRBD2; cdr3_nt: TGTGCCAGCAGTTACCCCGCTTGGTCAGCGGGGGGCGGAGAGACCCAGTACTTC; cdr3_aa: CASSYPAWSAGGGETQYF
j_call: TRBJ2-1; clone_size: once; v_call: TRBV29-1; d_call: TRBD1; cdr3_nt: TGCAGCGTTGTAGGGGGCGATCGGGGCGAGCAGTTCTTC; cdr3_aa: CSVVGGDRGEQFF
j_call: TRBJ2-7; clone_size: .; v_call: TRBV28; d_call: .; cdr3_nt: TGTGCCAGCACCTCGCCGTTCGACTCGGCCTACGAGCAGTACTTC; cdr3_aa: CASTSPFDSAYEQYF
j_call: TRBJ1-3; clone_size: .; v_call: TRBV7-6; d_call: .; cdr3_nt: TGTGCCAGCAGCCTAGGGGGGGGTGCTGGAAACACCATATATTTT; cdr3_aa: CASSLGGGAGNTIYF
j_call: TRBJ2-5; clone_size: .; v_call: TRBV2; d_call: .; cdr3_nt: TGTGCCAGCAGTGAAAGCGCGCCGGGACAAGAGACCCAGTACTTC; cdr3_aa: CASSESAPGQETQYF
j_call: TRBJ1-5; clone_size: .; v_call: TRBV19; d_call: TRBD1; cdr3_nt: TGTGCCAGTAGTGGCGACAGGGGAGGTAATCAGCCCCAGCATTTT; cdr3_aa: CASSGDRGGNQPQHF
j_call: TRBJ2-3; clone_size: once; v_call: TRBV3-1/TRBV3-2; d_call: TRBD2; cdr3_nt: TGTGCCAGCAGCCCACCTGGGAGGACTAGCGGGAGGACAGATACGCAGTATTTT; cdr3_aa: CASSPPGRTSGRTDTQYF
j_call: TRBJ2-1; clone_size: .; v_call: TRBV7-2; d_call: TRBD2; cdr3_nt: TGTGCCAGCAGCCCGGGACTAGAAGTCAATGAGCAGTTCTTC; cdr3_aa: CASSPGLEVNEQFF
j_call: TRBJ2-3; clone_size: .; v_call: TRBV18; d_call: TRBD1; cdr3_nt: TGTGCCAGCTCACACAGGGGACGAAACCCAGATACGCAGTATTTT; cdr3_aa: CASSHRGRNPDTQYF
j_call: TRBJ1-1; clone_size: .; v_call: TRBV9; d_call: .; cdr3_nt: TGTGCCAGCAGCCCCCGTCAGGACACTGAAGCTTTCTTT; cdr3_aa: CASSPRQDTEAFF
j_call: TRBJ2-5; clone_size: few; v_call: TRBV7-3; d_call: TRBD1; cdr3_nt: TGTGCCAGCAGCCCCGCAGGGGGAGCAGAGACCCAGTACTTC; cdr3_aa: CASSPAGGAETQYF
j_call: TRBJ1-6; clone_size: .; v_call: TRBV9; d_call: .; cdr3_nt: TGTGCCAGCAGCGAGGGAAGGAGGGCACCCCTCCACTTT; cdr3_aa: CASSEGRRAPLHF
j_call: TRBJ1-2; clone_size: once; v_call: TRBV5-6; d_call: TRBD1; cdr3_nt: TGTGCCAGTACAGGGGTGAAGTTTAGTAACTATGGCTACACCTTC; cdr3_aa: CASTGVKFSNYGYTF
j_call: TRBJ2-7; clone_size: .; v_call: TRBV28; d_call: TRBD1; cdr3_nt: TGTGCCAGCAGGGCCGTGGACAGGGCCACCTACGAGCAGTACTTC; cdr3_aa: CASRAVDRATYEQYF
j_call: TRBJ1-1; clone_size: .; v_call: TRBV25-1; d_call: .; cdr3_nt: TGTGCCAGCAGTGACCATGGACTCCCCACTGAAGCTTTCTTT; cdr3_aa: CASSDHGLPTEAFF
j_call: TRBJ2-7; clone_size: few; v_call: TRBV7-2; d_call: TRBD2; cdr3_nt: TGTGCCAGCAGCTCCCTTGCGGGGGGCGAGCAGTACTTC; cdr3_aa: CASSSLAGGEQYF
j_call: TRBJ1-2; clone_size: .; v_call: TRBV3-1/TRBV3-2; d_call: TRBD1; cdr3_nt: TGTGCCAGCAGCCAAGGGTCAGGGGGTATCAACTATGGCTACACCTTC; cdr3_aa: CASSQGSGGINYGYTF
j_call: TRBJ1-2; clone_size: .; v_call: TRBV6-4; d_call: .; cdr3_nt: TGTGCCAGCAGTGACTTTCCAAATAGCTATGGCTACACCTTC; cdr3_aa: CASSDFPNSYGYTF
j_call: TRBJ1-1; clone_size: .; v_call: TRBV7-7; d_call: .; cdr3_nt: TGTGCTAGCAGCTCCCGGGGGACTGACGAGGACGCGAACACTGAAGCTTTCTTT; cdr3_aa: CASSSRGTDEDANTEAFF
j_call: TRBJ2-3; clone_size: .; v_call: TRBV6-5; d_call: .; cdr3_nt: TGTGCCAGCAGCCTTACATCTCCGAACACAGATACGCAGTATTTT; cdr3_aa: CASSLTSPNTDTQYF
j_call: TRBJ1-1; clone_size: .; v_call: TRBV19; d_call: .; cdr3_nt: TGTGCCAGTAGGGGTGACAATATGAACACTGAAGCTTTCTTT; cdr3_aa: CASRGDNMNTEAFF
j_call: TRBJ1-3; clone_size: .; v_call: TRBV19; d_call: .; cdr3_nt: TGTGCCAGTAGTATTTCATCCGGTGGAAACACCATATATTTT; cdr3_aa: CASSISSGGNTIYF
j_call: TRBJ2-7; clone_size: .; v_call: TRBV5-1; d_call: TRBD2; cdr3_nt: TGCGCCAGCAGCGGCGGACTAGCGAATCAAGGGGAGCAGTACTTC; cdr3_aa: CASSGGLANQGEQYF
j_call: TRBJ2-1; clone_size: .; v_call: TRBV6-4; d_call: TRBD2; cdr3_nt: TGTGCCACGAGGGGGCCTAGCGGGGCTTACAATGAGCAGTTCTTC; cdr3_aa: CATRGPSGAYNEQFF
j_call: TRBJ2-2; clone_size: .; v_call: TRBV7-6; d_call: .; cdr3_nt: TGTGCCAGCAGCCCCATCCCGCGGGGAGCGAACACCGGGGAGCTGTTTTTT; cdr3_aa: CASSPIPRGANTGELFF
j_call: TRBJ2-7; clone_size: .; v_call: TRBV13; d_call: .; cdr3_nt: TGTGCCAGCAGCGCGGGGAGAGCTTACGAGCAGTACTTC; cdr3_aa: CASSAGRAYEQYF
j_call: TRBJ2-7; clone_size: .; v_call: TRBV6-5; d_call: TRBD1; cdr3_nt: TGTGCCAGCAGTTACTCCAGGGACAGCCACGAGCAGTACTTC; cdr3_aa: CASSYSRDSHEQYF
j_call: TRBJ1-5; clone_size: .; v_call: TRBV19; d_call: .; cdr3_nt: TGTGCCAGTAGGACCACAGGGAATAGCAATCAGCCCCAGCATTTT; cdr3_aa: CASRTTGNSNQPQHF
j_call: TRBJ2-1; clone_size: .; v_call: TRBV20-1; d_call: .; cdr3_nt: TGCAGTGCTAGTCAGTACAATGAGCAGTTCTTC; cdr3_aa: CSASQYNEQFF
j_call: TRBJ2-7; clone_size: few; v_call: TRBV10-1; d_call: .; cdr3_nt: TGCGCCAGCAGTGAGTGGCCCGAACCCCACGAGCAGTACTTC; cdr3_aa: CASSEWPEPHEQYF
j_call: TRBJ1-6; clone_size: .; v_call: TRBV28; d_call: .; cdr3_nt: TGTGCCAGCAGTTTCGGTCGCTCCTATAATTCACCCCTCCACTTT; cdr3_aa: CASSFGRSYNSPLHF
j_call: TRBJ2-3; clone_size: .; v_call: TRBV27; d_call: TRBD2; cdr3_nt: TGTGCCAGCAGTTCCGGGACTAGGGGTACGCAGTATTTT; cdr3_aa: CASSSGTRGTQYF
j_call: TRBJ2-3; clone_size: .; v_call: TRBV2; d_call: .; cdr3_nt: TGTGCCAGCAGTGAACTCGGGCAGAGGGCTTATACGCAGTATTTT; cdr3_aa: CASSELGQRAYTQYF
j_call: TRBJ2-7; clone_size: .; v_call: TRBV2; d_call: TRBD2; cdr3_nt: TGTGCCAGCAGCCCTCTGACTAGCGGGTCCCACGAGCAGTACTTC; cdr3_aa: CASSPLTSGSHEQYF
j_call: TRBJ1-3; clone_size: .; v_call: TRBV15; d_call: .; cdr3_nt: TGTGCCACCAGCAGAGACCCGGGACAAGGTGGAAACACCATATATTTT; cdr3_aa: CATSRDPGQGGNTIYF
j_call: TRBJ2-7; clone_size: .; v_call: TRBV30; d_call: .; cdr3_nt: TGTGCCTGGAGTGTAAGACGAGGTGACGAGCAGTACTTC; cdr3_aa: CAWSVRRGDEQYF
j_call: TRBJ2-1; clone_size: .; v_call: TRBV11-1; d_call: TRBD1; cdr3_nt: TGTGCCAGCAGCTTCGCAGGGGGCGCGAATGAGCAGTTCTTC; cdr3_aa: CASSFAGGANEQFF
j_call: TRBJ1-6; clone_size: .; v_call: TRBV6-2/TRBV6-3; d_call: .; cdr3_nt: TGTGCCAGCAGCCGAGGGACAATCCAGGCCTCACCCCTCCACTTT; cdr3_aa: CASSRGTIQASPLHF
j_call: TRBJ2-7; clone_size: many; v_call: TRBV5-6; d_call: TRBD1; cdr3_nt: TGTGCCAGCAGCTGGGGGACAGGGGCGGGAGAGCAGTACTTC; cdr3_aa: CASSWGTGAGEQYF
j_call: TRBJ2-3; clone_size: .; v_call: TRBV28; d_call: TRBD2; cdr3_nt: TGTGCCAGCAGTTGGTTGCGGGGGGGAGATACGCAGTATTTT; cdr3_aa: CASSWLRGGDTQYF
j_call: TRBJ2-7; clone_size: .; v_call: TRBV28; d_call: TRBD2; cdr3_nt: TGTGCCAGCAGTTTAGCCGGACTAGCGGGATCCTACGAGCAGTACTTC; cdr3_aa: CASSLAGLAGSYEQYF
j_call: TRBJ1-1; clone_size: once; v_call: TRBV28; d_call: TRBD1; cdr3_nt: TGTGCCAGCAGTTTAGGCGGACAGGGAGGGGATGAAGCTTTCTTT; cdr3_aa: CASSLGGQGGDEAFF